What follows are 16 T cell receptor beta chains derived from one specimen sequenced in a study of cytomegalovirus exposure and HLA in healthy donors. Assay used: immunoSEQ multiplex PCR; TCRdb lists only in-frame clones, some missing. The profile shows 60,000 to 70,000 clones, about 92% of them singletons. The specimen was PBMCs. Receptors originate from a man between 18 and 29 years old in good health and CMV-seropositive.

CDR3 residues: CASSVGLAVQETQYF. The CDR3 DNA is TGTGCCAGCAGCGTAGGACTAGCGGTACAAGAGACCCAGTACTTC. The chain couples TRBV9 to TRBJ2-5, with 9 nucleotides matching TRBD2. Germline-derived CDR1 and CDR2 are SGDLS and YYNGEE. There are 15 residues in the CDR3. Trimming removed 0 bases from V and 2 bases from J; junction bases left unmatched: 2.

The V and J genes are TRBV5-1 and TRBJ2-7; D uncertain. Per the germline V gene, CDR1 is SGHRS and CDR2 is YFSETQ. Trimming removed 0 bases from V and 7 bases from J, with 5 bases in between. The CDR3 sequence is 11 residues long. CDR3 coding DNA: TGCGCCAGCAGCTTGGTCGGGGAGCAGTACTTC. Protein product: CASSLVGEQYF. Combining the CDR3 with reference TRBV5-1 and TRBJ2-7 gives the whole variable domain KAGVTQTPRYLIKTRGQQVTLSCSPISGHRSVSWYQQTPGQGLQFLFEYFSETQRNKGNFPGRFSGRQFSNSRSEMNVSTLELGDSALYLCASSLVGEQYFGPGTRLTVT.

The chain links TRBV7-9 to TRBJ2-1; TRBD2 might be the D (6 bases). The ends were cut back, 2 bases at V and 4 bases at J, with 9 bases in the middle. The CDR3 runs 14 residues. Germline CDR1 reads SEHNR; CDR2 reads FQNEAQ (reference sequence). Written as DNA, the CDR3 is TGTGCCAGCAGCTTACGGGACTCTTACAATGAGCAGTTCTTC. Translated: CASSLRDSYNEQFF.

The chain couples TRBV9 to TRBJ2-1; 9 bases fit TRBD2. The germline CDR1 and CDR2 sequences are SGDLS and YYNGEE. This CDR3 contains 14 residues. After removal of 4 bases from V and 4 bases from J, the junction contained 3 bases not matched to a gene. As DNA, the CDR3 is TGTGCCAGCAGCCCTAGCGGGACTTACAATGAGCAGTTCTTC. Translating it yields CASSPSGTYNEQFF.

The chain carries TRBV6-1 and TRBJ1-2; D is perhaps TRBD1 (5 bases). The CDR3 is 15 amino acids. The V end was cut by 3 bases, the J end by 4 bases, with 15 bases between. Germline V gene lookup returns CDR1 MNHNS and CDR2 SASEGT. The CDR3 spells CASSDSIGAAYGYTF. DNA of the CDR3: TGTGCCAGCAGTGACAGTATAGGGGCGGCCTATGGCTACACCTTC.

The rearrangement links TRBV27 to TRBJ2-1; 8 bases map to TRBD1. The CDR3 has 14 residues. With 6 bases clipped from V and 7 bases from J, the junction kept 8 bases outside the gene matches. CDR1 is MNHEY, CDR2 SMNVEV, per germline (reference sequence). The DNA of the CDR3 is TGTGCCAGCAGCGGGACAGGCTTTCGGAATGAGCAGTTCTTC. Protein product: CASSGTGFRNEQFF.

This chain links TRBV4-1 with TRBJ2-7; 7 nucleotides match TRBD1. Germline values: CDR1 MGHRA, CDR2 YSYEKL. The trim removed 3 bases at V and 2 bases at J, leaving 4 bases unmatched. The CDR3 is 14 amino acids. This CDR3 is CASSHPGTAYEQYF. The CDR3 DNA reads as TGCGCCAGCAGCCATCCAGGGACAGCCTACGAGCAGTACTTC.

This chain connects TRBV27 to TRBJ1-1, with D possibly matching TRBD1 (5 bases). The CDR3 runs 13 residues. Germline values: CDR1 MNHEY, CDR2 SMNVEV (reference sequence). Trimming left V 0 bases short and J 7 bases short, with 9 bases between. DNA for the CDR3: TGTGCCAGCAGTTTATCGGGGCCTGATGAAGCTTTCTTT. It specifies CASSLSGPDEAFF.

The chain carries TRBV5-1 and TRBJ2-1, with 9 bases that match TRBD2. CDR1 SGHRS and CDR2 YFSETQ come from the germline V gene. Trimming at V came to 5 bases and at J to 7 bases, leaving 13 bases not matched to a gene. This CDR3 is built from 16 residues. CDR3 sequence reads: CASRKVGREGLNEQFF. As DNA, the CDR3 is TGCGCCAGCAGAAAGGTGGGGCGGGAGGGTCTAAATGAGCAGTTCTTC.

The chain carries TRBV5-3 and TRBJ2-7; D unresolved. Being an ORF, TRBV5-3 has a function that is uncertain. The length of the CDR3 is 15 residues. V was shortened by 4 bases and J by 0 bases, with 14 bases between the two germline ends. The CDR3 DNA is TGTGCCAGAAGCCCCTGGAGTGGATGCTCCTACGAGCAGTACTTC. Its translation: CARSPWSGCSYEQYF.

The chain employs TRBV10-3 and TRBJ1-5; possible D gene TRBD1, 5 bases. Trimming left V 8 bases short and J 4 bases short, with 12 bases between. The CDR3 covers 13 residues. CDR1 ENHRY and CDR2 SYGVKD come from the germline V gene. The CDR3 DNA reads as TGTGCCATCGGTATTGGGGGGAATCAGCCCCAGCATTTT. Protein: CAIGIGGNQPQHF.

This chain joins TRBV7-2 and TRBJ1-1, with TRBD1 matching over 8 bases. Germline assignment: CDR1 SGHTA and CDR2 FQGNSA. The length of the CDR3 is 15 residues. V lost 3 bases and J lost 3; bases outside the gene matches: 6. The CDR3 sequence is CASSLQGAGDTEAFF. The CDR3 nucleotides read TGTGCCAGCAGCTTGCAGGGGGCAGGGGACACTGAAGCTTTCTTT.

This chain joins TRBV6-6 and TRBJ2-1; 7 nucleotides align to TRBD2. CDR1 and CDR2 (germline): MNHNY, SVGAGI (reference sequence). Trimming at V came to 4 bases and at J to 3 bases, leaving 9 bases not matched to a gene. The CDR3 sequence is 16 residues long. The CDR3 DNA follows: TGTGCCAGCAGTTTTGGTGGGGGGGGGAGCTACAATGAGCAGTTCTTC. Protein sequence: CASSFGGGGSYNEQFF.

This chain joins TRBV30 and TRBJ1-4; weak D call: TRBD1 (5 bases). Germline CDR1 reads GTSNPN; CDR2 reads SVGIG (reference sequence). CDR3 length: 11 residues. The DNA for the CDR3 is TGTACCGGGACTTCCTATGAAAAACTGTTTTTT. Protein: CTGTSYEKLFF.

The gene calls are TRBV5-5 and TRBJ1-2; 7 bases match TRBD1. J gave up 0 bases and V 4 bases, and 6 bases lay outside the gene matches. This CDR3 contains 15 residues. Germline V gene data show CDR1 as SGHKS and CDR2 as YYEKEE (reference sequence). CDR3 sequence: CASSRGQVTNYGYTF. Here the CDR3 DNA reads TGTGCCAGCAGCCGCGGACAGGTCACTAACTATGGCTACACCTTC. The whole variable domain, remainder taken from reference TRBV5-5 and TRBJ1-2, is DAGVTQSPTHLIKTRGQQVTLRCSPISGHKSVSWYQQVLGQGPQFIFQYYEKEERGRGNFPDRFSARQFPNYSSELNVNALLLGDSALYLCASSRGQVTNYGYTFGSGTRLTVV.

The rearrangement joins TRBV30 to TRBJ2-1; 10 bases fit TRBD2. V lost 4 bases to trimming and J lost 2 bases; unmatched junction nucleotides: 2. This CDR3 is built from 14 residues. CDR1 and CDR2 (germline): GTSNPN, SVGIG (reference sequence). The CDR3 coding sequence is TGTGCCTGGACAAGCGGGGGGGCCTACAATGAGCAGTTCTTC. Translation: CAWTSGGAYNEQFF.